This TCR beta chain was found in a study of blood T cell repertoires in COVID-19. In the authors' workflow: For nucleated cells, counts were estimated from reference gene primer amplification. Using immunoSEQ multiplex PCR, the repertoire was profiled, and TCRdb retains in-frame clones only, with some absent. V, J and clone size reflect that table, while D and trimming were determined from the DNA. The sample includes under 200,000 clones, more than 85% of them seen just once. Sequencing used peripheral blood. This receptor was taken from a man aged 60 to 75 with COVID-19, enrolled during active disease.

The CDR3 loop reads CASSYTSGGPDTQYF. The DNA of the CDR3 is TGTGCCAGCAGCTATACTAGCGGGGGCCCAGATACGCAGTATTTT. The chain carries TRBV5-4 and TRBJ2-3; 11 nucleotides line up with TRBD2. V was pared by 3 bases and J by 4 bases, with 4 bases of the junction left unmatched. Germline-derived CDR1 and CDR2 are SGHNT and YYREEE (reference sequence). The CDR3 length is 15 residues.